A single sample gave rise to the 23 T cell receptor beta chains below, sequenced in a study of T cell clones after liver transplantation. The data were produced by immunoSEQ multiplex PCR, yet TCRdb's version contains in-frame clones alone and is incomplete. The sample includes about 74,000 clones, roughly 80% of them seen just once. Specimen: CD4+ T cells from blood, collected before liver transplant. The source is a human donor who received a liver transplant.

This rearrangement joins TRBV6-5 to TRBJ2-2; D gene ambiguous. The V end lost 5 bases, the J end lost 1 base, and 11 bases lay between the germline ends. Germline V CDR1 and CDR2: MNHEY, SVGAGI. The CDR3 totals 15 residues. CDR3 nucleotide sequence: TGTGCCAGCAGTAGCGAAGGAGTGAACACCGGGGAGCTGTTTTTT. Encoded protein: CASSSEGVNTGELFF.

V gene TRBV28 combines with J gene TRBJ1-2; no clear D gene. The germline V gene encodes CDR1 MDHEN and CDR2 SYDVKM. The CDR3 extends over 11 amino acids. Trimming took 5 bases from V and 4 from J, leaving 5 bases between them. In DNA, the CDR3 is TGTGCCAGCAGTGCACCCTATGGCTACACCTTC. This sequence encodes CASSAPYGYTF.

The chain joins TRBV19 to TRBJ2-1, with 9 positions matching TRBD1. The CDR3 runs 20 residues. The germline CDR1 and CDR2 sequences are LNHDA and SQIVND (reference sequence). Trimming cost V 5 bases and J 1 base; bases outside gene matches: 18. Here the CDR3 reads CASSLRPRADRGSSYNEQFF. The CDR3 coding sequence is TGTGCCAGTAGTCTCCGGCCCCGGGCTGACAGGGGGAGTTCCTACAATGAGCAGTTCTTC.

This clone was seen just once. The chain has TRBV28 and TRBJ2-7; no firm D call. Looked up from germline, CDR1 is MDHEN and CDR2 is SYDVKM. The CDR3 loop spans 14 amino acids. V lost 6 bases to trimming and J lost 2 bases, with 14 bases between them. Written as DNA, the CDR3 is TGTGCCAGCAGAACCCATGGACGGGCCTACGAGCAGTACTTC. Translation: CASRTHGRAYEQYF.

The gene calls are TRBV5-6 and TRBJ2-3; D gene ambiguous. CDR3 length: 15 residues. Germline assignment: CDR1 SGHDT and CDR2 YYEEEE. The germline V and J ends were trimmed by 0 bases and 0 bases, with 8 bases remaining between them. The DNA for the CDR3 is TGTGCCAGCAGCTTGGAGCTTACTAGCACAGATACGCAGTATTTT. It is translated as CASSLELTSTDTQYF.

The chain combines TRBV9 with TRBJ1-1; 10 nucleotides align to TRBD1. V was pared by 4 bases and J by 6 bases, with 6 bases of the junction left unmatched. The CDR3 is 14 residues long. Germline CDR1 and CDR2: SGDLS and YYNGEE. The CDR3 loop is CASSRDRGTAEAFF. In DNA, the CDR3 is TGTGCCAGCAGCCGGGACAGGGGAACTGCTGAAGCTTTCTTT.

The chain has TRBV9 and TRBJ2-1, with D tentatively TRBD1 (6 bases). Germline loops: CDR1 SGDLS, CDR2 YYNGEE. The V end was cut by 0 bases, the J end by 5 bases, with 15 bases between. The CDR3 covers 16 residues. CDR3 bases: TGTGCCAGCAGCGTAGCTGGGTGGGCAGGGGACAATGAGCAGTTCTTC. It encodes CASSVAGWAGDNEQFF.

The V and J genes are TRBV5-4 and TRBJ2-2, with D unresolved. V lost 4 bases, J lost 0 bases, and 4 bases lay in between. This CDR3 contains 13 residues. The germline V gene has CDR1 SGHNT and CDR2 YYREEE (reference sequence). CDR3 amino acids: CASSGANTGELFF. Here the CDR3 DNA reads TGTGCCAGCAGCGGTGCGAACACCGGGGAGCTGTTTTTT. The full variable domain, rest sourced from reference TRBV5-4 and TRBJ2-2, is ETGVTQSPTHLIKTRGQQVTLRCSSQSGHNTVSWYQQALGQGPQFIFQYYREEENGRGNFPPRFSGLQFPNYSSELNVNALELDDSALYLCASSGANTGELFFGEGSRLTVL.

This clone was detected a few times. The chain combines TRBV2 with TRBJ2-1, with D possibly TRBD2 on 6 matching bases. Trimming stripped 7 bases from V and 6 bases from J, with 28 bases between. The germline gives CDR1 SNHLY, CDR2 FYNNEI. CDR3 length: 18 amino acids. The CDR3 is CASKSALLRDSAINEQFF. The CDR3 DNA follows: TGTGCCAGCAAATCCGCCCTACTCCGGGACTCTGCTATCAATGAGCAGTTCTTC.

The chain uses TRBV10-1 and TRBJ2-7; 7 bases are shared with TRBD1. Germline assignment: CDR1 WNHNN and CDR2 SYGVQD (reference sequence). CDR3 length: 13 amino acids. The ends lost 10 bases at V and 2 bases at J; junction bases unmatched: 8. In DNA form, the CDR3 reads TGCGCCACCTCGACAGGGCCCGCCTACGAGCAGTACTTC. It translates to CATSTGPAYEQYF.

V is TRBV5-5 and J is TRBJ1-1, with 9 nucleotides matching TRBD1. The V gene end was trimmed by 1 base and the J gene end by 0 bases; junction bases not matched to a gene: 7. The CDR3 length is 17 residues. The germline V gene encodes CDR1 SGHKS and CDR2 YYEKEE (reference sequence). The CDR3 coding sequence is TGTGCCAGCAGCTTGAGAGGGGACAGGGTGGTGAACACTGAAGCTTTCTTT. Its translation: CASSLRGDRVVNTEAFF. Combining the CDR3 with reference TRBV5-5 and TRBJ1-1 gives the whole variable domain DAGVTQSPTHLIKTRGQQVTLRCSPISGHKSVSWYQQVLGQGPQFIFQYYEKEERGRGNFPDRFSARQFPNYSSELNVNALLLGDSALYLCASSLRGDRVVNTEAFFGQGTRLTVV.

This clone was seen once. The rearrangement links TRBV7-9 to TRBJ1-4; 11 bases match TRBD1. The junction had 3 bases not matched to a gene; V was cut back by 5 bases and J by 7 bases. This CDR3 has 14 residues. Germline V lookup: CDR1 SEHNR, CDR2 FQNEAQ (reference sequence). As DNA, the CDR3 is TGTGCCAGCAGCCAGGACAGGGGGCCTGAAAAACTGTTTTTT. Translating gives CASSQDRGPEKLFF.

A remark on this clone: This same CDR3 is encoded by further DNA sequences in the sample. J is TRBJ1-2 and V is TRBV25-1; D not resolved. The germline V gene encodes CDR1 MGHDK and CDR2 SYGVNS. This CDR3 region has 12 residues. V was shortened by 3 bases and J by 5 bases, with 7 bases between the two germline ends. CDR3 nucleotides: TGTGCCAGCAGTGATGGGCGGTATGGCTACACCTTC. It encodes CASSDGRYGYTF.

This chain links TRBV27 with TRBJ2-5; no firm D call. The CDR3 covers 15 residues. V lost 6 bases and J 5 bases, leaving 19 bases between the germline ends. Germline CDR1 is MNHEY and CDR2 is SMNVEV (reference sequence). The CDR3 nucleotides read TGTGCCAGCAGCTTTCTGCCGGACGGAAGGGAGACCCAGTACTTC. Protein product: CASSFLPDGRETQYF.

This sequence joins TRBV28 and TRBJ1-2, with 7 bases aligning to TRBD1. The CDR3 totals 14 residues. The junction had 7 bases not matched to a gene; V was cut back by 5 bases and J by 4 bases. Germline assignment: CDR1 MDHEN and CDR2 SYDVKM. The CDR3 nucleotides are TGTGCCAGCAGTCGCGGGCAGGGGGGCTATGGCTACACCTTC. This gives the protein CASSRGQGGYGYTF.

The chain uses TRBV10-2 and TRBJ1-1; D not certain. This CDR3 region has 13 residues. Germline loops: CDR1 WSHSY, CDR2 SAAADI. Between the trimmed V and J ends, which lost 6 bases and 2 bases, there was a span of 10 bases. CDR3 sequence: CASSQSINTEAFF. Written as DNA, the CDR3 is TGCGCCAGCAGCCAGAGCATTAACACTGAAGCTTTCTTT.

V gene TRBV9 combines with J gene TRBJ1-1; 9 bases agree with TRBD1. J gave up 0 bases and V 3 bases, and 3 bases lay outside the gene matches. CDR3 length: 15 residues. Germline CDR1 and CDR2: SGDLS and YYNGEE. Written as DNA, the CDR3 is TGTGCCAGCAGCGACCGACAGGGGGTGAACACTGAAGCTTTCTTT. Encoded protein: CASSDRQGVNTEAFF. Full variable domain (rest looked up from reference TRBV9 and TRBJ1-1): DSGVTQTPKHLITATGQRVTLRCSPRSGDLSVYWYQQSLDQGLQFLIQYYNGEERAKGNILERFSAQQFPDLHSELNLSSLELGDSALYFCASSDRQGVNTEAFFGQGTRLTVV.

CDR3 sequence: CASSYGTGTGGQKLFF. CDR3 sequence (DNA): TGTGCCAGCAGTTATGGAACCGGGACAGGGGGCCAAAAACTGTTTTTT. The rearrangement uses TRBV6-6 and TRBJ1-4; 12 positions agree with TRBD1. Trimming removed 3 bases from V and 9 bases from J; junction bases left unmatched: 8. The length of the CDR3 is 16 residues. Germline V gene sequence: CDR1 MNHNY, CDR2 SVGAGI (reference sequence).

V and J are TRBV5-8 and TRBJ2-1; D remains unclear. From germline, CDR1 is SGHTS and CDR2 YDEGEE. Trimming removed 4 bases at V and 5 bases at J, with 4 bases between. The CDR3 is 11 residues long. The DNA for the CDR3 is TGTGCCAGCAGCATACACAATGAGCAGTTCTTC. Residues: CASSIHNEQFF.

This chain uses TRBV6-1 with TRBJ1-4; unclear D gene. Germline values: CDR1 MNHNS, CDR2 SASEGT. The CDR3 is made up of 10 amino acids. V was trimmed by 6 bases and J by 6 bases, leaving 2 bases between them. In DNA, the CDR3 is TGTGCCAGCAGGGATGAAAAACTGTTTTTT. Amino acid sequence: CASRDEKLFF.

The DNA for the CDR3 is TGTGCCAGCAGTTACTCTGACAGTTGGACCGGGGAGCTGTTTTTT. Encoded protein: CASSYSDSWTGELFF. V is TRBV6-6 and J is TRBJ2-2, with a tentative D call TRBD1 (5 bases). CDR1 and CDR2 from the germline V gene are MNHNY and SVGAGI (reference sequence). CDR3 size: 15 residues. The ends were cut back, 0 bases at V and 5 bases at J, with 10 bases in the middle.

The rearrangement links TRBV27 to TRBJ2-1; TRBD2 matches 10 bases. The germline gives CDR1 MNHEY, CDR2 SMNVEV (reference sequence). The length of the CDR3 is 14 residues. The ends lost 5 bases at V and 12 bases at J; junction bases unmatched: 10. CDR3 loop: CASSVSSGRAVQFF. The CDR3 DNA sequence: TGTGCCAGCAGTGTCTCCAGCGGGAGGGCGGTGCAGTTCTTC.

The J gene is TRBJ1-1, the V gene TRBV4-3; 7 nucleotides agree with TRBD1. This CDR3 comprises 14 residues. After removal of 6 bases from V and 1 base from J, the junction contained 5 bases not matched to a gene. Germline-derived CDR1 and CDR2 are LGHNA and YSLEER. The CDR3: CASSRQGRNTEAFF. The CDR3 DNA reads as TGCGCCAGCAGTCGACAGGGCCGGAACACTGAAGCTTTCTTT.